The 26 T cell receptor beta chains presented below share a single source sample, sequenced in a study of early stage breast cancer tumors. Clones were read by immunoSEQ multiplex PCR, and TCRdb kept only the in-frame ones, dropping some. The sample has under 30,000 clones, around 70% seen once. Material: blood. These receptor sequences come from a person aged 45 to 59 with breast cancer.

This clone was detected only once. V usage is TRBV15 and J usage is TRBJ1-4; D remains ambiguous. The V gene lost 0 bases and the J gene lost 4 bases, with 6 bases spanning the gap. Germline V gives CDR1 LNHNV, CDR2 YYDKDF (reference sequence). The CDR3 contains 14 residues. The CDR3 is CATSREGLNEKLFF. The CDR3 coding sequence is TGTGCCACCAGCAGAGAGGGTCTTAATGAAAAACTGTTTTTT.

The rearrangement uses TRBV5-6 and TRBJ2-5; 14 positions match TRBD2. CDR1 SGHDT and CDR2 YYEEEE come from the germline V gene. The CDR3 runs 17 residues. V lost 4 bases, J lost 5 bases, and 10 bases stayed unmatched. CDR3 loop: CASSLYGTSGSTETQYF. The CDR3 coding sequence is TGTGCCAGCAGCCTCTACGGGACTAGCGGGAGTACCGAGACCCAGTACTTC.

The V and J genes are TRBV5-5 and TRBJ1-2; tentative D call: TRBD1 (6 bases). The CDR3 loop spans 13 amino acids. Per germline, CDR1 SGHKS and CDR2 YYEKEE (reference sequence). V was cut by 4 bases and J by 3 bases, with 10 bases left in between. The CDR3 sequence is CASSPGGDYGYTF. Here the CDR3 DNA reads TGTGCCAGCAGCCCCGGGGGCGACTATGGCTACACCTTC. Combining the CDR3 with reference TRBV5-5 and TRBJ1-2 gives the whole variable domain DAGVTQSPTHLIKTRGQQVTLRCSPISGHKSVSWYQQVLGQGPQFIFQYYEKEERGRGNFPDRFSARQFPNYSSELNVNALLLGDSALYLCASSPGGDYGYTFGSGTRLTVV.

The chain recombines TRBV13 with TRBJ2-1, with 7 bases fitting TRBD2. The V and J ends lost 0 bases and 4 bases, in that order; junction bases with no gene match: 3. The CDR3 totals 15 residues. CDR1 PRHDT and CDR2 FYEKMQ come from the germline V gene (reference sequence). CDR3 protein: CASSLGGRGYNEQFF. The CDR3 region has the DNA TGTGCCAGCAGCTTAGGGGGGAGGGGATACAATGAGCAGTTCTTC.

The V call is TRBV25-1, the J call TRBJ2-5, with TRBD1 identical over 8 bases. J was trimmed by 5 bases and V by 1 base; bases with no gene match: 3. The CDR3 is 14 residues long. Looked up from germline, CDR1 is MGHDK and CDR2 is SYGVNS. CDR3 amino acids: CASSEFRGRETQYF. DNA of the CDR3: TGTGCCAGCAGTGAATTCAGGGGGCGGGAGACCCAGTACTTC.

The chain couples TRBV7-9 to TRBJ2-2, with 14 bases lining up with TRBD2. V gave up 5 bases and J gave up 3 bases; unmatched junction bases: 5. CDR1 is SEHNR, CDR2 FQNEAQ, per germline (reference sequence). The CDR3 has 17 amino acids. DNA of the CDR3: TGTGCCAGCAGCCGGACTAGCGGGAGGACGTACACCGGGGAGCTGTTTTTT. Amino acid sequence: CASSRTSGRTYTGELFF.

The gene calls are TRBV7-2 and TRBJ2-3; 7 bases agree with TRBD2. CDR3 length: 14 amino acids. The junction had 4 bases not matched to a gene; V was cut back by 3 bases and J by 4 bases. Germline V gives CDR1 SGHTA, CDR2 FQGNSA. For the CDR3, the DNA is TGTGCCAGCAGCTTCTCGGGACTATCAGATACGCAGTATTTT. Its protein is CASSFSGLSDTQYF.

CDR3 residues: CASSLSSRNEQFF. In DNA form, the CDR3 reads TGTGCCAGCAGCTTAAGCTCCAGGAATGAGCAGTTCTTC. The chain combines TRBV5-6 with TRBJ2-1; D not certain. Trimming pared 2 bases from V and 7 bases from J, leaving 10 bases between. From germline, CDR1 is SGHDT and CDR2 YYEEEE. The CDR3 has 13 amino acids. The whole variable domain, remainder taken from reference TRBV5-6 and TRBJ2-1, is DAGVTQSPTHLIKTRGQQVTLRCSPKSGHDTVSWYQQALGQGPQFIFQYYEEEERQRGNFPDRFSGHQFPNYSSELNVNALLLGDSALYLCASSLSSRNEQFFGPGTRLTVL.

The rearrangement links TRBV6-6 to TRBJ2-1; 8 positions match TRBD1. This CDR3 has 15 residues. J lost 2 bases, V lost 7 bases, and 7 bases had no gene match. The germline V gene encodes CDR1 MNHNY and CDR2 SVGAGI (reference sequence). CDR3 sequence: CASTPDRVAYNEQFF. The CDR3 DNA is TGTGCCAGCACTCCGGACAGGGTGGCCTACAATGAGCAGTTCTTC.

This clone is medium-sized (0.01 to 0.1%) in the sample. The rearrangement links TRBV6-5 to TRBJ1-4; 10 bases map to TRBD1. V lost 5 bases and J lost 3; bases outside the gene matches: 3. Germline V gene lookup returns CDR1 MNHEY and CDR2 SVGAGI. CDR3 size: 15 residues. CDR3 DNA sequence: TGTGCCAGCAGTCGAGGGACAGGGGCTAATGAAAAACTGTTTTTT. It translates to CASSRGTGANEKLFF.

The J gene is TRBJ1-2, the V gene TRBV5-1, with no clear D. The CDR3 loop spans 14 amino acids. Germline V gene sequence: CDR1 SGHRS, CDR2 YFSETQ. Deletions cut 0 bases from V and 4 bases from J, with 10 bases between. The CDR3 loop is CASSLAGQSYGYTF. CDR3 nucleotides: TGCGCCAGCAGCTTGGCCGGGCAGAGCTATGGCTACACCTTC.

V is TRBV29-1 and J is TRBJ1-5, with 9 bases fitting TRBD1. With 3 bases clipped from V and 2 bases from J, the junction kept 8 bases outside the gene matches. Per germline, CDR1 SQVTM and CDR2 ANQGSEA. This CDR3 has 16 amino acids. The CDR3 spells CSVDRVRTGGNQPQHF. The CDR3 nucleotides are TGCAGCGTTGATAGGGTGAGGACAGGGGGCAATCAGCCCCAGCATTTT.

In this sample, this clone turned up a few times. This chain links TRBV5-4 with TRBJ1-1, with 9 bases identical to TRBD1. This CDR3 is built from 15 residues. Unmatched junction bases numbered 7, after V lost 1 base and J lost 6 bases. The germline gives CDR1 SGHNT, CDR2 YYREEE (reference sequence). CDR3 nucleotides: TGTGCCAGCAGCTTGTGGGGGACAGGGTCGGCTGAAGCTTTCTTT. Encoded protein: CASSLWGTGSAEAFF.

This chain connects TRBV5-1 to TRBJ2-3; no reliable D call. There are 14 residues in the CDR3. V shed 4 bases and J shed 3 bases, with 12 bases lying between them. The V gene's germline CDR1 is SGHRS and CDR2 YFSETQ. The CDR3 is CASSPPLGTDTQYF. DNA of the CDR3: TGCGCCAGCAGCCCGCCCCTGGGGACAGATACGCAGTATTTT.

The chain links TRBV18 to TRBJ1-1, with 9 bases that match TRBD1. CDR3 length: 17 amino acids. Germline V gene sequence: CDR1 KGHSH, CDR2 LQKENI. The ends lost 3 bases at V and 0 bases at J; junction bases unmatched: 8. The CDR3 nucleotides are TGTGCCAGCTCACCCAACAGGGGGCGAGGGATGAACACTGAAGCTTTCTTT. This encodes CASSPNRGRGMNTEAFF. The full variable domain, completed using reference TRBV18 and TRBJ1-1, is NAGVMQNPRHLVRRRGQEARLRCSPMKGHSHVYWYRQLPEEGLKFMVYLQKENIIDESGMPKERFSAEFPKEGPSILRIQQVVRGDSAAYFCASSPNRGRGMNTEAFFGQGTRLTVV.

The V gene is TRBV7-2, the J gene TRBJ2-1; 7 bases are a match to TRBD2. V lost 4 bases and J lost 8; bases outside the gene matches: 5. This CDR3 has 13 amino acids. CDR1 is SGHTA and CDR2 is FQGNSA in the germline V gene. The CDR3 nucleotides read TGTGCCAGCAGCTCGAGGACTAGGGATGAGCAGTTCTTC. Translation gives CASSSRTRDEQFF.

V gene TRBV10-1 combines with J gene TRBJ1-2; 7 positions match TRBD1. The germline CDR1 and CDR2 sequences are WNHNN and SYGVQD (reference sequence). The V segment lost 10 bases and the J segment 3 bases; nucleotides outside the gene matches: 8. This CDR3 has 13 residues. CDR3: CATFLDRDYGYTF. The CDR3 DNA reads as TGCGCCACCTTCTTAGACAGGGACTATGGCTACACCTTC.

This chain uses TRBV13 with TRBJ1-1; D remains unclear. Germline CDR1 and CDR2: PRHDT and FYEKMQ (reference sequence). The CDR3 length is 14 residues. V lost 0 bases to trimming and J lost 0 bases, with 5 bases between them. The CDR3 nucleotides are TGTGCCAGCAGCTTAGGCAGAGTGAACACTGAAGCTTTCTTT. It codes for CASSLGRVNTEAFF.

The chain carries TRBV6-1 and TRBJ2-1; TRBD2 matches at 11 bases. The CDR3 consists of 15 residues. V gave up 6 bases and J gave up 3 bases; unmatched junction bases: 4. Looked up from germline, CDR1 is MNHNS and CDR2 is SASEGT. In DNA, the CDR3 is TGTGCCAGCAGCGGGGGACTAGCGGACTACAATGAGCAGTTCTTC. Translation gives CASSGGLADYNEQFF.

The chain has TRBV30 and TRBJ1-6; 11 positions match TRBD1. Per the germline V gene, CDR1 is GTSNPN and CDR2 is SVGIG (reference sequence). The CDR3 sequence is 14 residues long. Trimming removed 3 bases from V and 8 bases from J; junction bases left unmatched: 3. The CDR3 sequence: CAWSWDRGDSPLHF. The CDR3 DNA reads TGTGCCTGGAGCTGGGACAGGGGGGATTCACCCCTCCACTTT.

The rearrangement joins TRBV7-2 to TRBJ2-1, with D perhaps matching TRBD2 (5 bases). CDR3 length: 15 residues. V gave up 6 bases and J gave up 0 bases, with 12 bases separating them. CDR1 SGHTA and CDR2 FQGNSA come from the germline V gene. CDR3 sequence reads: CASRSGTSSYNEQFF. In DNA form, the CDR3 reads TGTGCCAGCAGAAGCGGTACAAGCTCCTACAATGAGCAGTTCTTC.

This CDR3 reads CASLANRAYNEQFF. CDR3 nucleotide sequence: TGTGCCAGCTTAGCTAATCGGGCTTACAATGAGCAGTTCTTC. J is TRBJ2-1 and V is TRBV30; D unresolved. The V end was cut by 8 bases, the J end by 4 bases, with 18 bases between. The CDR3 is made up of 14 amino acids. Germline CDR1 GTSNPN, CDR2 SVGIG (reference sequence). Combining the CDR3 with reference TRBV30 and TRBJ2-1 gives the whole variable domain SQTIHQWPATLVQPVGSPLSLECTVEGTSNPNLYWYRQAAGRGLQLLFYSVGIGQISSEVPQNLSASRPQDRQFILSSKKLLLSDSGFYLCASLANRAYNEQFFGPGTRLTVL.

The rearrangement joins TRBV6-1 to TRBJ2-1, with D tentatively TRBD1 or TRBD2 (5 bases each). CDR3 length equals 13 residues. Germline V lookup: CDR1 MNHNS, CDR2 SASEGT. V lost 1 base to trimming and J lost 9 bases, with 10 bases between them. Here the CDR3 DNA reads TGTGCCAGCAGTGAAGGGGGGTGGGCTGAGCAGTTCTTC. This codes for CASSEGGWAEQFF.

V is TRBV6-6 and J is TRBJ1-3; D unclear. The CDR3 is 15 amino acids. Trimming stripped 0 bases from V and 0 bases from J, with 6 bases between. Germline assignment: CDR1 MNHNY and CDR2 SVGAGI (reference sequence). This CDR3 is CASSYSAVSGNTIYF. CDR3 bases: TGTGCCAGCAGTTACTCGGCAGTCTCTGGAAACACCATATATTTT.

This chain links TRBV19 with TRBJ1-5; TRBD1 aligns across 7 bases. CDR3 length equals 14 residues. From germline, CDR1 is LNHDA and CDR2 SQIVND (reference sequence). The J segment lost 4 bases and the V segment lost 4 bases, leaving 4 bases of the junction unmatched. CDR3 amino acids: CASSTRQGNQPQHF. CDR3 nucleotides: TGTGCCAGTAGTACTAGACAGGGAAATCAGCCCCAGCATTTT. Full variable domain (rest looked up from reference TRBV19 and TRBJ1-5): DGGITQSPKYLFRKEGQNVTLSCEQNLNHDAMYWYRQDPGQGLRLIYYSQIVNDFQKGDIAEGYSVSREKKESFPLTVTSAQKNPTAFYLCASSTRQGNQPQHFGDGTRLSIL.

About this clone itself: The sample contains more than one DNA sequence encoding this CDR3. This rearrangement joins TRBV7-6 to TRBJ2-7; D not resolved. Trimming cost V 4 bases and J 3 bases, with 10 bases left between them. Germline V gene sequence: CDR1 SGHVS, CDR2 FNYEAQ. The length of the CDR3 is 13 residues. Written as DNA, the CDR3 is TGTGCCAGCAGCTCCGGCCCGAACTACGAGCAGTACTTC. Its protein product is CASSSGPNYEQYF. Supplemented by reference TRBV7-6 and TRBJ2-7, the full variable domain reads GAGVSQSPRYKVTKRGQDVALRCDPISGHVSLYWYRQALGQGPEFLTYFNYEAQQDKSGLPNDRFSAERPEGSISTLTIQRTEQRDSAMYRCASSSGPNYEQYFGPGTRLTVT.